These T cell receptor beta chains were read from a single sample in a study of human T cells and chemical hapten exposure. TCRdb re-called the 5' RACE reads through MiXCR, storing one row per CDR3 protein. The sample includes 95,000 to 120,000 distinct CDR3 sequences, 15% to 20% of them seen just once. The receptors shown here come from a human donor in good health. Each CDR3 is given with its conserved first and last residue. The order of the fields is J gene, V gene, D gene, clone size, CDR3 DNA, CDR3 protein. The D gene is left open where the match is weak. Only part of the rows carry a size: once, few, many, or a class if the clone is expanded.

>TRBJ1-1|TRBV5-5|.|few
TGTGCCAGCAGCTACGGAACTGAAGCTTTCTTT
CASSYGTEAFF
>TRBJ2-1|TRBV7-8|TRBD1|.
TGTGCCAGCAGCTTAACAGGGGGCGCGGTCCATGAGCAGTTCTTC
CASSLTGGAVHEQFF
>TRBJ1-2|TRBV29-1|.|many
TGCAGCGTTGCCAGACCTAACTATGGCTACACCTTC
CSVARPNYGYTF
>TRBJ1-1|TRBV9|.|few
TGTGCCAGCAGCCCCTTGACAGGTCTCCATGACATGAACACTGAAGCTTTCTTT
CASSPLTGLHDMNTEAFF
>TRBJ1-5|TRBV9|.|.
TGTGCCAGCAGCGTAGACCTGGGAAGCAATCAGCCCCAGCATTTT
CASSVDLGSNQPQHF
>TRBJ2-2|TRBV9|.|.
TGTGCCAGCAGCGTATCGACAGGGAACACCGGGGAGCTGTTTTTT
CASSVSTGNTGELFF
>TRBJ2-5|TRBV20-1|.|.
TGCAGTGCCCTTCTGGGACCCCGCCTGGTCGGGACCCAGTACTTC
CSALLGPRLVGTQYF
>TRBJ2-1|TRBV27|.|few
TGTGCCAGCAGTTTAGGAGGGATAGGAGGGCAGTTCTTC
CASSLGGIGGQFF
>TRBJ2-7|TRBV20-1|TRBD2|.
TGCAGTGCTAGAGTGTCGACTAGCAAACCTCAGCAGTACTTC
CSARVSTSKPQQYF
>TRBJ1-5|TRBV6-5|TRBD1|.
TGTGCCAGCAGTTACTCCCGCACCCCAGGGGGTCAGCCCCAGCATTTT
CASSYSRTPGGQPQHF